The rows below give T cell receptor beta chains drawn from one sample of a study of T cells after yellow fever vaccination. TCRdb passed the 5' RACE reads through MiXCR, listing each CDR3 protein once. The table includes 500,000 to 650,000 distinct CDR3 sequences, about 12% detected once. The sequencing used PBMCs, collected on the day of the yellow fever booster vaccination. The source is a man aged 25 to 40 who received the YFV17D yellow fever vaccine. Both conserved end residues are part of each CDR3. The D gene is left open where the match is weak. Clone size is shown for a subset of rows, as once, few, many or a class of expanded clone.

CDR3nt: TGTGCCAGCAGCTGGACTAGCGGGGGATACAATGAGCAGTTCTTC
CDR3aa: CASSWTSGGYNEQFF
d_gene: TRBD2
v_gene: TRBV7-9
abundance: few
j_gene: TRBJ2-1

CDR3nt: TGCAGTGCTAGAGCCACAGGGGTACACGGGGAGCTGTTTTTT
CDR3aa: CSARATGVHGELFF
d_gene: TRBD1
v_gene: TRBV20-1
abundance: few
j_gene: TRBJ2-2

CDR3nt: TGTGCCAGCAGTTACTCCTGGGACTCGGCGAACACCGGGGAGCTGTTTTTT
CDR3aa: CASSYSWDSANTGELFF
d_gene: NA
v_gene: TRBV6-5
abundance: NA
j_gene: TRBJ2-2

CDR3nt: TGCGCCAGCAGCTTTCAACAGGGTCCTGGCGAGCAGTACTTC
CDR3aa: CASSFQQGPGEQYF
d_gene: NA
v_gene: TRBV5-1
abundance: many
j_gene: TRBJ2-7

CDR3nt: TGTGCCAGCACTCAAGTCGTCGGTTACATGAACACTGAAGCTTTCTTT
CDR3aa: CASTQVVGYMNTEAFF
d_gene: NA
v_gene: TRBV7-2
abundance: many
j_gene: TRBJ1-1

CDR3nt: TGTGCCAGCAGAATAGCGGGAAACTCCTACAATGAGCAGTTCTTC
CDR3aa: CASRIAGNSYNEQFF
d_gene: TRBD2
v_gene: TRBV7-9
abundance: few
j_gene: TRBJ2-1

CDR3nt: TGCAGTGCTCCAAGGACAGGGGTCTACGAGCAGTACTTC
CDR3aa: CSAPRTGVYEQYF
d_gene: TRBD1
v_gene: TRBV20-1
abundance: few
j_gene: TRBJ2-7

CDR3nt: TGTGCCAGCCTAGCGGGCTACAATGAGCAGTTCTTC
CDR3aa: CASLAGYNEQFF
d_gene: TRBD2
v_gene: TRBV6-1
abundance: many
j_gene: TRBJ2-1

CDR3nt: TGCAGTGCCCGGACTCGGTTTAAATCAGATACGCAGTATTTT
CDR3aa: CSARTRFKSDTQYF
d_gene: NA
v_gene: TRBV20-1
abundance: NA
j_gene: TRBJ2-3

CDR3nt: TGCAGCGGGTGGACTAGCGGGGACAACGAGCAGTACTTC
CDR3aa: CSGWTSGDNEQYF
d_gene: TRBD2
v_gene: TRBV29-1
abundance: few
j_gene: TRBJ2-7

CDR3nt: TGTGCCAGCAGCCCCGACGGTACTATGGGAGGCTACACCTTC
CDR3aa: CASSPDGTMGGYTF
d_gene: NA
v_gene: TRBV12-3/TRBV12-4
abundance: few
j_gene: TRBJ1-2

CDR3nt: TGCAGTGCACCAAGGGACAGGGATAATTCACCCCTCCACTTT
CDR3aa: CSAPRDRDNSPLHF
d_gene: TRBD1
v_gene: TRBV20-1
abundance: NA
j_gene: TRBJ1-6

CDR3nt: TGTGCCAGCAGTTCCTACAGGTCAGATACGCAGTATTTT
CDR3aa: CASSSYRSDTQYF
d_gene: NA
v_gene: TRBV7-6
abundance: many
j_gene: TRBJ2-3

CDR3nt: TGTGCCAGCAGTTACGAAAGGGGCAATGAGCAGTTCTTC
CDR3aa: CASSYERGNEQFF
d_gene: NA
v_gene: TRBV6-5
abundance: NA
j_gene: TRBJ2-1

CDR3nt: TGTGCCAGCAGGGGGGGTGAAAAACTGTTTTTT
CDR3aa: CASRGGEKLFF
d_gene: NA
v_gene: TRBV25-1
abundance: NA
j_gene: TRBJ1-4

CDR3nt: TGTGCCAGCAGTTATGAGCAGTTCTTC
CDR3aa: CASSYEQFF
d_gene: NA
v_gene: TRBV6-4
abundance: NA
j_gene: TRBJ2-1

CDR3nt: TGTGCCAGCAGCGGAGGGATGGGGGTTGAAAAACTGTTTTTT
CDR3aa: CASSGGMGVEKLFF
d_gene: NA
v_gene: TRBV6-1
abundance: NA
j_gene: TRBJ1-4

CDR3nt: TGCAGTGCTAAAGGTTTCCGGGGTGAGCAGTTCTTC
CDR3aa: CSAKGFRGEQFF
d_gene: NA
v_gene: TRBV20-1
abundance: NA
j_gene: TRBJ2-1

CDR3nt: TGTGCCAGCACTCGGACTAGCGGGAGGGTGAACACCGGGGAGCTGTTTTTT
CDR3aa: CASTRTSGRVNTGELFF
d_gene: TRBD2
v_gene: TRBV12-3/TRBV12-4
abundance: few
j_gene: TRBJ2-2

CDR3nt: TGTGCCAGCAGTTTGGGGGTAAGGCAGCCCCAGCATTTT
CDR3aa: CASSLGVRQPQHF
d_gene: NA
v_gene: TRBV27
abundance: few
j_gene: TRBJ1-5

CDR3nt: TGTGCCAGCAGCCAGGACCAGACTTTGGCCTCCAGGTATTTT
CDR3aa: CASSQDQTLASRYF
d_gene: NA
v_gene: TRBV3-1
abundance: NA
j_gene: TRBJ2-3

CDR3nt: TGTGCCAGCAGCTTAGTTCGTTTGAACACTGAAGCTTTCTTT
CDR3aa: CASSLVRLNTEAFF
d_gene: NA
v_gene: TRBV7-9
abundance: NA
j_gene: TRBJ1-1

CDR3nt: TGTGCCAGCAGTTTAGCTCAGGGGAACAATGAGCAGTTCTTC
CDR3aa: CASSLAQGNNEQFF
d_gene: NA
v_gene: TRBV12-3/TRBV12-4
abundance: few
j_gene: TRBJ2-1

CDR3nt: TGTGCCAGTAGCCAGGGGTTTTGGACTGAAGCTTTCTTT
CDR3aa: CASSQGFWTEAFF
d_gene: NA
v_gene: TRBV19
abundance: NA
j_gene: TRBJ1-1

CDR3nt: TGTGCCAGTAGTATAGGAGGGACAGGGACCTACTACGAGCAGTACTTC
CDR3aa: CASSIGGTGTYYEQYF
d_gene: TRBD1
v_gene: TRBV19
abundance: few
j_gene: TRBJ2-7

CDR3nt: TGTGCCAGCTCAGTGGCCCCGTGGGGCACAGATACGCAGTATTTT
CDR3aa: CASSVAPWGTDTQYF
d_gene: NA
v_gene: TRBV18
abundance: NA
j_gene: TRBJ2-3

CDR3nt: TGTGCCAGCAGGACCCGGACAGGGTTGGAGACCCAGTACTTC
CDR3aa: CASRTRTGLETQYF
d_gene: TRBD1
v_gene: TRBV27
abundance: few
j_gene: TRBJ2-5

CDR3nt: TGTGCCAGCAGCGTAGCTGGAGGGGGGGCAGGCGAGCAGTACTTC
CDR3aa: CASSVAGGGAGEQYF
d_gene: NA
v_gene: TRBV9
abundance: NA
j_gene: TRBJ2-7